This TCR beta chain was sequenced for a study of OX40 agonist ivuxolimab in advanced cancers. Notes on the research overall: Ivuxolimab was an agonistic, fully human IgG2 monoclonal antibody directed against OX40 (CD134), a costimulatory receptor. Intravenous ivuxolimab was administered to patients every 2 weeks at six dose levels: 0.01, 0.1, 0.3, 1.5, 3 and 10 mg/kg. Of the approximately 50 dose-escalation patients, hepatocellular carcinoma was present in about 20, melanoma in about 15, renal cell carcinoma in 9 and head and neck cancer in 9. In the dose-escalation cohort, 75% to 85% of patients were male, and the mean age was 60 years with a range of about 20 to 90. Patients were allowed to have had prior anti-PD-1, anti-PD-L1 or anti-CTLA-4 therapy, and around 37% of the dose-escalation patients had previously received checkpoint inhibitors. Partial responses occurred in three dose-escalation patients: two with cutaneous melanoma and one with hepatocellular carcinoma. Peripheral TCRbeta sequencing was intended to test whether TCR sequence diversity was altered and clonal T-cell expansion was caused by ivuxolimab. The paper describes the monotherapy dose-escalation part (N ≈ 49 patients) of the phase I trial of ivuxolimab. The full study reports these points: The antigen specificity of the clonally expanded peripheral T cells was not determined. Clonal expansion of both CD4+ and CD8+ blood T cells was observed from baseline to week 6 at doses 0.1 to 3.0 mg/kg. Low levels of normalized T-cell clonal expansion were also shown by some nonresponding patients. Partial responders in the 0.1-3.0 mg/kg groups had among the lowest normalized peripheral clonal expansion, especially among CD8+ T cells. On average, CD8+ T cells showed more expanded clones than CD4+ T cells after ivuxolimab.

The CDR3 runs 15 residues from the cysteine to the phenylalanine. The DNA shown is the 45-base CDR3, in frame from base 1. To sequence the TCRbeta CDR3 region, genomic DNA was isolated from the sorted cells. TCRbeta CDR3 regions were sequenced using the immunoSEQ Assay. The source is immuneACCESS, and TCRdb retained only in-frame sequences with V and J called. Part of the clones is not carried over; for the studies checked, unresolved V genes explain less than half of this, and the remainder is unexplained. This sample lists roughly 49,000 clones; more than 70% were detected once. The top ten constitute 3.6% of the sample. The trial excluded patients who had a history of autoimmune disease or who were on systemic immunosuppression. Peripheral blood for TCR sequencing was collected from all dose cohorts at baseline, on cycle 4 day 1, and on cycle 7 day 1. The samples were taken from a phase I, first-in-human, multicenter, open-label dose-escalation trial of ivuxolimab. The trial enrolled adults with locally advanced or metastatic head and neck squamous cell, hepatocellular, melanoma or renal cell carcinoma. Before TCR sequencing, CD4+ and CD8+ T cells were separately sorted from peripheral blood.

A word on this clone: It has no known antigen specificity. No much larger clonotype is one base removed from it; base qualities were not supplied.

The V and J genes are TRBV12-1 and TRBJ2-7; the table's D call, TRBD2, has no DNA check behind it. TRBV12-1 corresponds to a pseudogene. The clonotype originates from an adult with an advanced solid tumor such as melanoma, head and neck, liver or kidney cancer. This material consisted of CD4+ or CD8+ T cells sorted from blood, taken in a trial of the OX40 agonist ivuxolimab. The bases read TGTGCCAGCAGCCGGACTAGCGGGAGGGCCTTGGGGCAGTACTTC. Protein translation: CASSRTSGRALGQYF.